Sequencing of this T cell receptor (beta chain) was carried out in a study of vaccination and CD4 T cells after COVID-19. Study in general: The post-COVID samples were taken a median approximately 14 weeks after diagnosis, anywhere from 35 to 161. General study points: A median approximately 83% of convalescent patients' SARS-CoV-2-reactive clones emerged only after vaccination.

Trimming at V came to 1 base and at J to 0 bases, leaving 16 bases not matched to a gene. The CDR3 is 20 amino acids. The germline gives CDR1 SGHAT, CDR2 FQNNGV. Sequencing of cultured CD4+ T cell DNA used the Oncomine TCR Beta short-read assay. TCRdb analysed the PCR reads with MiXCR anew, one entry per CDR3 protein. The sample includes 15,000 to 20,000 distinct CDR3 sequences, roughly 49% of them seen just once. This clonotype was seen a few times. The antigen is unknown. As to time point: late sampling 161 to 241 days after vaccination in three convalescent patients. Described treatment: roughly 10-day PBMC culture with coronavirus spike peptide pools or control peptides (ViraFEST assay). Under the ViraFEST approach, antigen-specific T cells were expanded with peptide pools and TCRs subsequently sequenced.

This sample comprised CD4+ T cells from blood, cultured in vitro, obtained about 7 months after SARS-CoV-2 vaccination. This TCR was recovered from a human donor who had recovered from COVID-19. J is TRBJ2-5 and V is TRBV11-2; 8 nucleotides agree with TRBD2. The CDR3 DNA sequence: TGTGCCAGCAGCTTAGTACCCAGGGCAGCGGGAGAAATGTACCAAGAGACCCAGTACTTC. Its translation: CASSLVPRAAGEMYQETQYF.